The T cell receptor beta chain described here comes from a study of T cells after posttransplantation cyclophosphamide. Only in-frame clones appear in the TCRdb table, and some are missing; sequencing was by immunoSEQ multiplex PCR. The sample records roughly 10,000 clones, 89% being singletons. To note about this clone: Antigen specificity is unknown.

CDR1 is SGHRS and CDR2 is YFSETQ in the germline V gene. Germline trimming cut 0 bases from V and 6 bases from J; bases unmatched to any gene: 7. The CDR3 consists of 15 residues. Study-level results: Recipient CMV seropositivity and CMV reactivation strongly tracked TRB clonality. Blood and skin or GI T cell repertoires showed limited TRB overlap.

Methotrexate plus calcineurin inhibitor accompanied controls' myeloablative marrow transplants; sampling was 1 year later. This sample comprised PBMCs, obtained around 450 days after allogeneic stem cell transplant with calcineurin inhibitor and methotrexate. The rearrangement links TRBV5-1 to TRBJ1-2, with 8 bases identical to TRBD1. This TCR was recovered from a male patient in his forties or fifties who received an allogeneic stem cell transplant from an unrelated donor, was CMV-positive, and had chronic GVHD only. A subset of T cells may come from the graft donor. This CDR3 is CASSLDVQGEDGYTF. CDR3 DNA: TGCGCCAGCAGCTTGGATGTACAGGGGGAAGATGGCTACACCTTC. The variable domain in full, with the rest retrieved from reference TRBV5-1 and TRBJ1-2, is KAGVTQTPRYLIKTRGQQVTLSCSPISGHRSVSWYQQTPGQGLQFLFEYFSETQRNKGNFPGRFSGRQFSNSRSEMNVSTLELGDSALYLCASSLDVQGEDGYTFGSGTRLTVV.